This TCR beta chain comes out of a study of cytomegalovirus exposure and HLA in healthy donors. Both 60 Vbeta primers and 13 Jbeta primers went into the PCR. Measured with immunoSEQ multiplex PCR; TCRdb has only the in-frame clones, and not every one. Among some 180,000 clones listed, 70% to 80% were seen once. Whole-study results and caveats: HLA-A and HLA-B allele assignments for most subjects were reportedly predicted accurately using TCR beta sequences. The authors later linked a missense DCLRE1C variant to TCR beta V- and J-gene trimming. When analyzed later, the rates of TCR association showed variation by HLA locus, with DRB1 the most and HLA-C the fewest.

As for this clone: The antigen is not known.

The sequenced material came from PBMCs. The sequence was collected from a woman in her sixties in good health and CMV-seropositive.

Here the CDR3 DNA reads TGTGCCAGCAGCTTGGGAGGGAGGTTGACCGGGGAGCTGTTTTTT. Its protein is CASSLGGRLTGELFF. V is TRBV11-3 and J is TRBJ2-2; TRBD2 matches at 7 bases. Germline CDR1 SGHNT, CDR2 YENEEA. Trimming took 3 bases from V and 5 from J; bases not matched to a gene: 6. The length of the CDR3 is 15 residues.